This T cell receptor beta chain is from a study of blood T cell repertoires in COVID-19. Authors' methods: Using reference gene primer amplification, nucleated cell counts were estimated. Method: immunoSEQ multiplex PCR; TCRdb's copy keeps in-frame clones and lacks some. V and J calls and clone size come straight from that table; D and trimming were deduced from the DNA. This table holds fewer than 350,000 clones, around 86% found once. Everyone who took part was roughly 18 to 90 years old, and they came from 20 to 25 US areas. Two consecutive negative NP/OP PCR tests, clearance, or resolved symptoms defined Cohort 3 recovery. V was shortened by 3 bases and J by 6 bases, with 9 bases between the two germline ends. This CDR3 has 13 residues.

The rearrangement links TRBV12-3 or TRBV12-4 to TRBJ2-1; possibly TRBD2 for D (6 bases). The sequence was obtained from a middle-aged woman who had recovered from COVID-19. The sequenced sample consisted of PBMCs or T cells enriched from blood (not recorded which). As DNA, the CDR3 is TGTGCCAGCAGTTTCCTGGGGGGCAATGAGCAGTTCTTC. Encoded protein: CASSFLGGNEQFF.